This TCR beta chain originates from a study of radiation and T cells in renal cell carcinoma. Time point defined: blood 4 weeks post-SBRT, at nephrectomy. Treatment noted: 15 Gy SBRT to primary tumor, nephrectomy 4 weeks later. Nephrectomy followed 15 Gy stereotactic body radiation by 4 weeks. Blood was sampled at baseline, 2 weeks and 4 weeks after SBRT. The patient's renal cell carcinoma had clear cell pathology. Sequencing was performed with immunoSEQ multiplex PCR; in TCRdb, only in-frame clones are kept and a portion is missing. The data hold 130,000 to 150,000 clones, with approximately 86% observed a single time. The sequence was collected from a woman aged 45-59 years with renal cell carcinoma. The specimen comprised blood, sampled from a patient whose treatment included radiotherapy and nephrectomy.

The CDR3 DNA follows: TGTGCCAGCAGTCCCGTAAGGGGGCCGTTCACTGAAGCTTTCTTT. Encoded protein: CASSPVRGPFTEAFF. The rearrangement links TRBV28 to TRBJ1-1; 7 bases are a match to TRBD1. Germline trimming cut 5 bases from V and 4 bases from J; bases unmatched to any gene: 10. There are 15 residues in the CDR3. CDR1 and CDR2 (germline): MDHEN, SYDVKM.